The 7 T cell receptor beta chains reported below all come from one sample, sequenced in a study of cytomegalovirus exposure and HLA in healthy donors. In the PCR, 60 Vbeta and 13 Jbeta primers were used. The method was immunoSEQ multiplex PCR; TCRdb's version includes in-frame clones alone and lacks a portion of them. The data contain about 200,000 clones, around 85% of them singletons. Sample: PBMCs. The receptors shown here come from a man aged 45-60 years in good health and CMV-seronegative.

The sample holds a few counts of this clone. The rearrangement joins TRBV27 to TRBJ1-1; 9 nucleotides agree with TRBD1. This CDR3 region has 13 residues. Germline CDR1 is MNHEY and CDR2 is SMNVEV (reference sequence). The V gene end was trimmed by 7 bases and the J gene end by 6 bases; junction bases not matched to a gene: 6. This CDR3 is CASKLQGAPEAFF. The CDR3 nucleotides read TGTGCCAGCAAGCTACAGGGGGCCCCTGAAGCTTTCTTT.

V and J are TRBV2 and TRBJ2-1, with TRBD1 matching over 8 bases. V lost 6 bases and J lost 1; bases outside the gene matches: 11. This CDR3 region has 17 residues. Germline lookup yields CDR1 SNHLY and CDR2 FYNNEI. CDR3 bases: TGTGCCAGCAGCCTGCAGGGGGCCAGAGCGTCCTACAATGAGCAGTTCTTC. It codes for CASSLQGARASYNEQFF.

This clone was seen just once. The chain combines TRBV28 with TRBJ2-7, with TRBD1 matching 8 bases. Germline assignment: CDR1 MDHEN and CDR2 SYDVKM. The CDR3 has 15 residues. V was clipped by 4 bases and J by 3 bases; unmatched bases: 8. The CDR3 spells CASSSEGQGFYEQYF. The CDR3 region has the DNA TGTGCCAGCAGTTCCGAAGGACAGGGTTTCTACGAGCAGTACTTC.

V usage is TRBV30 and J usage is TRBJ1-1; tentatively, D is TRBD1 (5 bases). The CDR3 is made up of 14 amino acids. Per germline, CDR1 GTSNPN and CDR2 SVGIG (reference sequence). V was pared by 2 bases and J by 5 bases, with 15 bases between. The CDR3 loop is CAWSRGQGLTEAFF. DNA of the CDR3: TGTGCCTGGAGTAGAGGTCAGGGATTGACTGAAGCTTTCTTT.

In its sample, this clone was seen a few times. The CDR3 is CASSQAGTGNTEAFF. DNA of the CDR3: TGTGCCAGCAGCCAAGCGGGGACCGGGAACACTGAAGCTTTCTTT. V is TRBV2 and J is TRBJ1-1, with D tentatively TRBD1 (5 bases). This CDR3 is built from 15 residues. The germline CDR1 and CDR2 sequences are SNHLY and FYNNEI. V was pared by 6 bases and J by 1 base, with 15 bases between.

The chain is built from TRBV27 and TRBJ2-5, with a weak D call TRBD2 (6 bases). Germline assignment: CDR1 MNHEY and CDR2 SMNVEV (reference sequence). The CDR3 consists of 14 residues. The ends were cut back, 4 bases at V and 5 bases at J, with 14 bases in the middle. CDR3 bases: TGTGCCAGCAGTTCCAGACTAGGATCTGAGACCCAGTACTTC. Translating it yields CASSSRLGSETQYF.

The chain carries TRBV30 and TRBJ2-7, with D possibly TRBD2 on 6 matching bases. This CDR3 contains 15 residues. The V and J ends lost 5 bases and 3 bases respectively, with 20 bases between them. Per the germline V gene, CDR1 is GTSNPN and CDR2 is SVGIG (reference sequence). CDR3: CAWASWISGRYEQYF. The CDR3 DNA is TGTGCCTGGGCGTCGTGGATTAGCGGACGCTACGAGCAGTACTTC.